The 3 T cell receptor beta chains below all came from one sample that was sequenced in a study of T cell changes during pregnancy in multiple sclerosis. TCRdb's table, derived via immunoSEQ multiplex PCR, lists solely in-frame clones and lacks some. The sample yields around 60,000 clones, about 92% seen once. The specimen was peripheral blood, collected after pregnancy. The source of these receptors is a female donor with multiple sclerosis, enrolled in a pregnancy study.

Here the CDR3 reads CASRQQGAFGNTIYF. DNA of the CDR3: TGTGCCAGCAGGCAACAGGGGGCCTTTGGAAACACCATATATTTT. This chain connects TRBV6-5 to TRBJ1-3; the match to TRBD1 covers 9 bases. J was trimmed by 3 bases and V by 6 bases; bases with no gene match: 6. Germline V lookup: CDR1 MNHEY, CDR2 SVGAGI. The CDR3 consists of 15 residues.

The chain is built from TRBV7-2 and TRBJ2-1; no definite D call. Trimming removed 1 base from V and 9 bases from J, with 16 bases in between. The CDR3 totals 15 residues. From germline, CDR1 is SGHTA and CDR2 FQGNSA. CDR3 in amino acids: CASSLDPPSVGEQFF. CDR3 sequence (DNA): TGTGCCAGCAGCTTAGACCCCCCCAGCGTCGGTGAGCAGTTCTTC.

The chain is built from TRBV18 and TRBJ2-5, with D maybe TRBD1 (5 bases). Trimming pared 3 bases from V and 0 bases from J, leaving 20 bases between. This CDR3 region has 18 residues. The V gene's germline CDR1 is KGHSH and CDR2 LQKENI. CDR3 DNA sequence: TGTGCCAGCTCACCTACGCCGAAGGCAGGGTTGTACCAAGAGACCCAGTACTTC. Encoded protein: CASSPTPKAGLYQETQYF. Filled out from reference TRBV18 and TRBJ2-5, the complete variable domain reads NAGVMQNPRHLVRRRGQEARLRCSPMKGHSHVYWYRQLPEEGLKFMVYLQKENIIDESGMPKERFSAEFPKEGPSILRIQQVVRGDSAAYFCASSPTPKAGLYQETQYFGPGTRLLVL.